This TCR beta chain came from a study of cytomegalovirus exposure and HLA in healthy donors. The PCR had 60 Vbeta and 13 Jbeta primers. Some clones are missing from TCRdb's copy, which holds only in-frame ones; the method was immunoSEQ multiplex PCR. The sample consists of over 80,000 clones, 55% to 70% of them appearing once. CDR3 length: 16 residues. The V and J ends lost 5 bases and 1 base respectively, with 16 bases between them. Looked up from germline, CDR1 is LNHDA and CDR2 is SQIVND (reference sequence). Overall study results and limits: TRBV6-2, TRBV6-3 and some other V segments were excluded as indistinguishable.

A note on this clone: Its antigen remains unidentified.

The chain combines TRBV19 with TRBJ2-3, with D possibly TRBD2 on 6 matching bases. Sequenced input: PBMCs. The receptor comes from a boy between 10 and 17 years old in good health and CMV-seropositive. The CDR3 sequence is CASSPRGYEGTDTQYF. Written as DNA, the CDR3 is TGTGCCAGTAGTCCACGGGGGTATGAGGGCACAGATACGCAGTATTTT.